The 13 T cell receptor beta chains given below trace back to one sample, sequenced in a study of blood T cells in healthy people across ages. A second about 6 to 11 cycle PCR used barcoded and J-beta primers. Via MiXCR, TCRdb re-called the 5' RACE reads, giving one row per CDR3 protein. Seen here are 1.5 million to 2 million distinct CDR3 sequences, 40% to 55% observed once, and the top ten hold over 2%. The sequenced material came from blood. The receptor set was obtained from a woman in her thirties or forties in good health.

The table lists this clonotype with a count of one. This chain joins TRBV7-2 and TRBJ2-1; D might be TRBD2 (8 bases). There are 15 residues in the CDR3. V lost 5 bases, J lost 6 bases, and 17 bases lay in between. CDR1 is SGHTA, CDR2 FQGNSA, per germline. The CDR3 DNA reads as TGTGCCAGCAGCCAGAGGGGGCGGGGGGTCAATGAGCAGTTCTTC. Amino acid sequence: CASSQRGRGVNEQFF.

V and J are TRBV6-6 and TRBJ2-7, with D possibly being TRBD2 (7 bases). Trimming removed 0 bases at V and 4 bases at J, with 13 bases between. The CDR3 contains 15 residues. Germline CDR1 is MNHNY and CDR2 is SVGAGI (reference sequence). The CDR3 is CASSYSEGGRYEQYF. CDR3 nucleotide sequence: TGTGCCAGCAGTTACTCCGAGGGGGGGCGGTACGAGCAGTACTTC.

With regard to this clonotype: A single base separates this from a much larger clone, so it may be a read error. The rearrangement uses TRBV20-1 and TRBJ2-1; TRBD2 matches 8 bases. CDR3 length equals 16 residues. Germline V gene sequence: CDR1 DFQATT, CDR2 SNEGSKA (reference sequence). V dropped 3 bases and J dropped 8; count of bases not matched to a gene: 15. In DNA form, the CDR3 reads TGCAGTGCTAGCGGGGGGGCGTCTCAATTATTGTATGAGCAGTTCTTC. This translates into CSASGGASQLLYEQFF.

On this clonotype itself: The conserved final phenylalanine or tryptophan is absent from the CDR3, which likely points to a read error. CDR3 coding DNA: TGTGCCAGCAGCCCCATTGTGTCCTCCTACAATGAGCAGTTCTTA. It translates to CASSPIVSSYNEQFL. The gene calls are TRBV6-5 and TRBJ2-1, with D unresolved. CDR3 size: 15 residues. The germline V gene has CDR1 MNHEY and CDR2 SVGAGI. Trimming took off 6 bases at V and 0 bases at J, with 12 bases between the two ends.

This chain links TRBV20-1 with TRBJ2-7; the D gene is possibly TRBD2 (6 bases). This CDR3 spans 13 amino acids. V lost 1 base and J 3 bases, leaving 10 bases between the germline ends. The V gene's germline CDR1 is DFQATT and CDR2 SNEGSKA (reference sequence). CDR3 protein: CSARVGGVYEQYF. The CDR3 DNA sequence: TGCAGTGCTAGAGTTGGAGGGGTCTACGAGCAGTACTTC.

V gene TRBV18 combines with J gene TRBJ1-4, with 9 bases matching TRBD1. Looked up from germline, CDR1 is KGHSH and CDR2 is LQKENI. CDR3 length: 15 residues. V shed 3 bases, J shed 4 bases, and the junction held 3 bases outside the gene matches. Written as DNA, the CDR3 is TGTGCCAGCTCACCCACGGACAGGGGTAATGAAAAACTGTTTTTT. Encoded protein: CASSPTDRGNEKLFF.

The rearrangement joins TRBV6-5 to TRBJ2-1, with 9 positions matching TRBD1. The V gene end was trimmed by 6 bases and the J gene end by 13 bases; junction bases not matched to a gene: 13. Germline V lookup: CDR1 MNHEY, CDR2 SVGAGI. CDR3 length equals 14 residues. The CDR3 region has the DNA TGTGCCAGCAGGGACACAGGGGGCGTAGAGACCCAGTTCTTC. Amino acid sequence: CASRDTGGVETQFF.

This clonotype turned up a few times. The genes are TRBV29-1 and TRBJ1-5, with no clear D. Trimming took 5 bases from V and 5 from J, leaving 13 bases between them. This CDR3 region has 13 residues. Germline CDR1 SQVTM, CDR2 ANQGSEA. The CDR3 loop is CSVQLQFDQPQHF. CDR3 bases: TGCAGCGTTCAGCTACAGTTTGATCAGCCCCAGCATTTT.

The chain carries TRBV7-2 and TRBJ2-5, with unresolved D. Between the trimmed V and J ends, which lost 5 bases and 13 bases, there was a span of 20 bases. This CDR3 is built from 13 residues. Germline V gives CDR1 SGHTA, CDR2 FQGNSA. CDR3 sequence (DNA): TGTGCCAGCAGCGCCCAAAACTTAGATGTTGGGTACTTC. Protein product: CASSAQNLDVGYF.

This clonotype has just a few counts. The rearrangement uses TRBV6-5 and TRBJ2-7; the D is unclear. Trimming shortened V by 5 bases and J by 5 bases, and 10 bases separated the two germline ends. Per the germline V gene, CDR1 is MNHEY and CDR2 is SVGAGI. The CDR3 is 12 residues long. The CDR3 loop reads CASSRPPDEQYF. Here the CDR3 DNA reads TGTGCCAGCAGTAGACCCCCCGACGAGCAGTACTTC.

This clonotype has just a few counts. The chain employs TRBV20-1 and TRBJ1-5, with unresolved D. CDR3 size: 12 residues. From germline, CDR1 is DFQATT and CDR2 SNEGSKA (reference sequence). Trimming shortened V by 2 bases and J by 4 bases, and 6 bases separated the two germline ends. In nucleotides, the CDR3 is TGCAGTGCTAGATACGAGAATCAGCCCCAGCATTTT. The encoded protein is CSARYENQPQHF.

The chain has TRBV7-8 and TRBJ1-1; TRBD1 might be the D (5 bases). CDR1 and CDR2 (germline): SGHVS, FQNEAQ. This CDR3 region has 14 residues. Trimming shortened V by 0 bases and J by 4 bases, and 9 bases separated the two germline ends. The CDR3 bases are TGTGCCAGCAGCTTAGCACTGGGGGTCACTGAAGCTTTCTTT. Its protein product is CASSLALGVTEAFF.

This sequence joins TRBV28 and TRBJ1-5, with 8 bases that match TRBD1. The length of the CDR3 is 17 residues. Germline CDR1 and CDR2: MDHEN and SYDVKM. The trim removed 3 bases at V and 0 bases at J, leaving 7 bases unmatched. CDR3 bases: TGTGCCAGCAGTTTCGAACCAGGGGGCTATAGCAATCAGCCCCAGCATTTT. It is translated as CASSFEPGGYSNQPQHF. Variable domain in full (rest from reference TRBV28 and TRBJ1-5): DVKVTQSSRYLVKRTGEKVFLECVQDMDHENMFWYRQDPGLGLRLIYFSYDVKMKEKGDIPEGYSVSREKKERFSLILESASTNQTSMYLCASSFEPGGYSNQPQHFGDGTRLSIL.